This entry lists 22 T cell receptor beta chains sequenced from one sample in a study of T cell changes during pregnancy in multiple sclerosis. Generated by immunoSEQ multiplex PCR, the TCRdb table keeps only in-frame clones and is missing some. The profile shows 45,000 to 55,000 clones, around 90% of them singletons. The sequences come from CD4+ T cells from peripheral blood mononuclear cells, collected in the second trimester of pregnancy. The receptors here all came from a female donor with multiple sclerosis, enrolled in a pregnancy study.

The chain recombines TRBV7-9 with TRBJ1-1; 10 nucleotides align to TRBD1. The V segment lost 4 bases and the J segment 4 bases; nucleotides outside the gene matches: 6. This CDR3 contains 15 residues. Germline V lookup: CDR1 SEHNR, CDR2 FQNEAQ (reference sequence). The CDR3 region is CASSSGGQGGTEAFF. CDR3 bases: TGTGCCAGCAGCTCGGGAGGACAGGGGGGCACTGAAGCTTTCTTT.

The DNA for the CDR3 is TGCGCCAGCAGCCAAGGGGCCCTTGTAAGCACAGATACGCAGTATTTT. The encoded protein is CASSQGALVSTDTQYF. The V and J genes are TRBV4-1 and TRBJ2-3; D ambiguous. Germline assignment: CDR1 MGHRA and CDR2 YSYEKL. V shed 1 base and J shed 0 bases, with 11 bases lying between them. The CDR3 spans 16 residues.

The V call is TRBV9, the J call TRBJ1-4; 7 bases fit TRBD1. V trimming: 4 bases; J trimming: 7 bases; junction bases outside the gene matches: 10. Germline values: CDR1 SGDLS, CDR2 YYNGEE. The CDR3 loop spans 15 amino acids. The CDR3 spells CASSPQDRMSEKLFF. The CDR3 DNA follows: TGTGCCAGCAGCCCCCAGGACAGGATGAGTGAAAAACTGTTTTTT.

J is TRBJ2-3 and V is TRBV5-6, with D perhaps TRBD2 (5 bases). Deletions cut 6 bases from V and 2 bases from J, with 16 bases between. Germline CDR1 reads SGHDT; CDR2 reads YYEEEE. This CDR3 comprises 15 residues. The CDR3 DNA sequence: TGTGCCAGCATCCAATGGACTCATCCCACAGATACGCAGTATTTT. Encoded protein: CASIQWTHPTDTQYF.

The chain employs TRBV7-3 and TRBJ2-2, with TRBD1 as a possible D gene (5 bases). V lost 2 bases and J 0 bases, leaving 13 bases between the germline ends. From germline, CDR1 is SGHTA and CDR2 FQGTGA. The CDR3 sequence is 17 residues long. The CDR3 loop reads CASSLSPGYSNTGELFF. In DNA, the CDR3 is TGTGCCAGCAGCTTATCCCCAGGGTATTCGAACACCGGGGAGCTGTTTTTT.

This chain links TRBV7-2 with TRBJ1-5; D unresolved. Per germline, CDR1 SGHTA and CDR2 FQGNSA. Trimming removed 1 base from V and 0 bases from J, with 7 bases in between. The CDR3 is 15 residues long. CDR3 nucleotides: TGTGCCAGCAGCTTAGGGCAGATTAGCAATCAGCCCCAGCATTTT. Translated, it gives CASSLGQISNQPQHF.

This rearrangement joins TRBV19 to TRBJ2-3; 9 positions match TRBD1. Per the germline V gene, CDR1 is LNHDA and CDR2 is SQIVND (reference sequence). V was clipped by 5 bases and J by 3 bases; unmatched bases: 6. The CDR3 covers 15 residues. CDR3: CASSAGTGKTDTQYF. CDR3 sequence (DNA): TGTGCCAGTAGTGCCGGGACAGGGAAGACAGATACGCAGTATTTT.

Here the CDR3 DNA reads TGTGCCAGCAGCTTAGTGCCACGCTATATATACAATGAGCAGTTCTTC. Translated: CASSLVPRYIYNEQFF. This sequence joins TRBV7-9 and TRBJ2-1; D call uncertain. The V end lost 1 base, the J end lost 4 bases, and 14 bases lay between the germline ends. This CDR3 has 16 amino acids. Germline V lookup: CDR1 SEHNR, CDR2 FQNEAQ (reference sequence). The entire variable domain, with the rest obtained from reference TRBV7-9 and TRBJ2-1, is as follows: DTGVSQNPRHKITKRGQNVTFRCDPISEHNRLYWYRQTLGQGPEFLTYFQNEAQLEKSRLLSDRFSAERPKGSFSTLEIQRTEQGDSAMYLCASSLVPRYIYNEQFFGPGTRLTVL.

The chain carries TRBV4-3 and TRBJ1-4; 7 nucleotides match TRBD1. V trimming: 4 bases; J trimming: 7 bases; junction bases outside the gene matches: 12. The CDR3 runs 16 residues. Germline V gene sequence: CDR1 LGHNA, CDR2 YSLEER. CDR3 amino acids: CASSPGGAGLGEKLFF. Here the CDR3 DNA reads TGCGCCAGCAGCCCAGGGGGAGCAGGTCTGGGTGAAAAACTGTTTTTT.

The CDR3: CASSYGGQQIYNEQFF. CDR3 nucleotide sequence: TGCGCCAGCAGTTACGGGGGGCAGCAGATCTACAATGAGCAGTTCTTC. The chain combines TRBV5-1 with TRBJ2-1; possible D gene TRBD2, 7 bases. Germline V gene data show CDR1 as SGHRS and CDR2 as YFSETQ. CDR3 length: 16 amino acids. V lost 5 bases and J 3 bases, leaving 18 bases between the germline ends.

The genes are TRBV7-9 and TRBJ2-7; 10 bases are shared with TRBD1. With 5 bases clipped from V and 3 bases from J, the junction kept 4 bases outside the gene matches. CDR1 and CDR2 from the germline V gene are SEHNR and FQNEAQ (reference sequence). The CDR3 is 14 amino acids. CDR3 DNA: TGTGCCAGCAGCCGGGACAGGGGAAACTACGAGCAGTACTTC. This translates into CASSRDRGNYEQYF.

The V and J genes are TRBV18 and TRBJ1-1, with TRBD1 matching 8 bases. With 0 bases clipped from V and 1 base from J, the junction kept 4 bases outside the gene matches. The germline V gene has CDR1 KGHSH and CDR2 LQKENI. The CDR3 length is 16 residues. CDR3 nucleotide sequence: TGTGCCAGCTCACCACCTGAGGGGACAGGGAACACTGAAGCTTTCTTT. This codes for CASSPPEGTGNTEAFF.

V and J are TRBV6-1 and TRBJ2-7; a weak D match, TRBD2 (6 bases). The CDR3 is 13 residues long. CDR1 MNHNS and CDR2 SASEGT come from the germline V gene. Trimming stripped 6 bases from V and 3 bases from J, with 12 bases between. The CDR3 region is CASRHSSDYEQYF. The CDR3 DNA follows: TGTGCCAGCAGACACTCTAGCGACTACGAGCAGTACTTC.

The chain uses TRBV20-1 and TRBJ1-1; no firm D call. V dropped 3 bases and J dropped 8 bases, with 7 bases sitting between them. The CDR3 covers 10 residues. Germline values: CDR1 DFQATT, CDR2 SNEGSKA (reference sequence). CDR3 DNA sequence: TGCAGTGCTAGGACTGTAGAAGCTTTCTTT. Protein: CSARTVEAFF.

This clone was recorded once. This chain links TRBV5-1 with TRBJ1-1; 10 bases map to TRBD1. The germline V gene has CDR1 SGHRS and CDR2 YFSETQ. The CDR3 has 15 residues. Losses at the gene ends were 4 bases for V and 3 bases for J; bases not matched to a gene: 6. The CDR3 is CASSDLTGGDTEAFF. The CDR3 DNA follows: TGCGCCAGCAGCGACCTGACAGGGGGCGACACTGAAGCTTTCTTT.

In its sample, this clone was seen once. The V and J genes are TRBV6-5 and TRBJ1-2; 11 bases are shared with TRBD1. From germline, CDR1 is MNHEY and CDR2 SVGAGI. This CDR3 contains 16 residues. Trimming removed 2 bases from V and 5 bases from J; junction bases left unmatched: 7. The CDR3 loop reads CASSYDGQGAGYGYTF. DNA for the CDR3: TGTGCCAGCAGTTACGACGGACAGGGGGCAGGGTATGGCTACACCTTC.

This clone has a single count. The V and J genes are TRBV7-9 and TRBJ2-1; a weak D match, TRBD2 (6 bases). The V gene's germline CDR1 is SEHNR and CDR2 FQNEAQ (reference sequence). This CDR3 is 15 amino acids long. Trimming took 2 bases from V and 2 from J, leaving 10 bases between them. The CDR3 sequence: CASSLLAAPYNEQFF. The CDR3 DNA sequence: TGTGCCAGCAGCTTATTAGCGGCCCCCTACAATGAGCAGTTCTTC.

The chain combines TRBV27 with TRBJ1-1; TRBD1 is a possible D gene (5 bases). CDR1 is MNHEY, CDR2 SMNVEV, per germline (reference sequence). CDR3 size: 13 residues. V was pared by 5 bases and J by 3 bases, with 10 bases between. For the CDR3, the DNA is TGTGCCAGCAGTGGCGACAGCGACACTGAAGCTTTCTTT. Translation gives CASSGDSDTEAFF.

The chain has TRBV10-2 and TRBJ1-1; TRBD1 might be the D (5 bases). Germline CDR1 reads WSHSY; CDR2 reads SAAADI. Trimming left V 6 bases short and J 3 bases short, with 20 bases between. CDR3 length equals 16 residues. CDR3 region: CASSDGYGAADTEAFF. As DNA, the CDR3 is TGCGCCAGCAGCGATGGGTATGGGGCCGCGGACACTGAAGCTTTCTTT.

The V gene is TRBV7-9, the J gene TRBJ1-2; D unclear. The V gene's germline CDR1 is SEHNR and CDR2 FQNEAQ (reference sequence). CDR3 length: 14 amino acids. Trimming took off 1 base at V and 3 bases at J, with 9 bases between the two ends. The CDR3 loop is CASSLGDSDYGYTF. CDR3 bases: TGTGCCAGCAGCTTAGGAGACTCCGACTATGGCTACACCTTC.

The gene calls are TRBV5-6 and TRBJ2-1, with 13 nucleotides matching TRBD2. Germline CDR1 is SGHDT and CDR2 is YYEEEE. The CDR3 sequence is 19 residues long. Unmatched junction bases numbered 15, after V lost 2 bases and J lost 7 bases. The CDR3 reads CASSFPGLAGCRAGNEQFF. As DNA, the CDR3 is TGTGCCAGCAGCTTCCCGGGACTAGCGGGATGTAGGGCCGGGAATGAGCAGTTCTTC. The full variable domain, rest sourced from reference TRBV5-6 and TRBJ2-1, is DAGVTQSPTHLIKTRGQQVTLRCSPKSGHDTVSWYQQALGQGPQFIFQYYEEEERQRGNFPDRFSGHQFPNYSSELNVNALLLGDSALYLCASSFPGLAGCRAGNEQFFGPGTRLTVL.

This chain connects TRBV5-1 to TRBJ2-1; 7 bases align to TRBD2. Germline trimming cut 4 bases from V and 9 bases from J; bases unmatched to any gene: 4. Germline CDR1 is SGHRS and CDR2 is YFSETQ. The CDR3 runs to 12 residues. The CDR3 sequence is CASSLTSVEQFF. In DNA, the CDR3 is TGCGCCAGCAGCCTCACTAGCGTTGAGCAGTTCTTC.